The entry below describes one TCR beta chain. Its antigen is still unknown. This specimen belongs to a study of CD8+ T cells in alopecia areata. Overall study results and limits: Treatment with tofacitinib significantly lowered scalp clonality and reduced expanded CD8+ clones among the top 100. An increase in clonality over normal scalp was evident in lesional scalp, especially alopecia totalis/universalis.

Germline trimming cut 5 bases from V and 9 bases from J; bases unmatched to any gene: 12. Germline V lookup: CDR1 SGHTA, CDR2 FQGNSA. This CDR3 is 15 amino acids long. Treatment of the sample: oral pan-JAK inhibitor, 5-10 mg twice daily. Lesional scalp punch biopsies and peripheral blood were collected from alopecia areata patients. Investigators isolated RNA and reverse transcribed it into cDNA to act as the sequencing template. Only in-frame clones appear in the TCRdb table, and some are missing; sequencing was by immunoSEQ multiplex PCR. Among roughly 110,000 clones listed, less than 70% were seen once.

This receptor was taken from a human donor with alopecia areata. The chain combines TRBV7-2 with TRBJ1-5, with 8 bases identical to TRBD1. Specimen: CD4+ T cells sorted from blood, collected at week 24, from a patient treated with tofacitinib. CDR3 coding DNA: TGTGCCAGCAGCCGAGATCACGGACAGGGTGGGCCCCAGCATTTT. Amino acids: CASSRDHGQGGPQHF.